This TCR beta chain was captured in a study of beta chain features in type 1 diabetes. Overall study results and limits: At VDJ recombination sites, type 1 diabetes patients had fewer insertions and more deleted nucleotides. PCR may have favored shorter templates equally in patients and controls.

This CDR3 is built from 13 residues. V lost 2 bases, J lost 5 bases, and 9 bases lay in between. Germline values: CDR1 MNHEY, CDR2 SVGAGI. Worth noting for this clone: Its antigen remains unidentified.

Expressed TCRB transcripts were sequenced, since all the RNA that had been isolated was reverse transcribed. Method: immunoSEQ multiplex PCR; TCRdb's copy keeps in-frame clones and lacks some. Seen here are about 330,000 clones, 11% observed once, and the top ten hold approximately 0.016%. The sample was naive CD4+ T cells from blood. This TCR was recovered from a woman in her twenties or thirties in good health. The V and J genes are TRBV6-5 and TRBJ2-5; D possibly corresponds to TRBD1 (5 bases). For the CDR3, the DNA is TGTGCCAGCAGTTACGCGTACAGGGAGACCCAGTACTTC. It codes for CASSYAYRETQYF.